This T cell receptor (beta chain) was found in a study of T cells after yellow fever vaccination. Regarding the study as a whole: Weaker overall, the secondary response nonetheless peaked faster (day 5 versus 15). Overall, a small share of clonotypes was seen in both CD4 and CD8 compartments.

This clonotype occurred many times. What it binds is not known. Germline lookup yields CDR1 MNHEY and CDR2 SVGEGT. V was pared by 0 bases and J by 8 bases, with 9 bases between. This CDR3 has 13 residues. TCRdb re-derived calls from the 5' RACE reads in MiXCR, one entry per CDR3 protein. The table includes 170,000 or so distinct CDR3 sequences, approximately 6.2% detected once. This clonotype was sampled from a man in his late teens or twenties who received the YFV17D yellow fever vaccine. The gene calls are TRBV6-2 or TRBV6-3 and TRBJ2-3; TRBD1 might be the D (5 bases). The source was CD4+ T cells sorted from PBMCs, collected on the day of the first yellow fever vaccination. The CDR3 DNA follows: TGTGCCAGCAGTTACTCGACAGTACCTACGCAGTATTTT. This translates into CASSYSTVPTQYF.